The clone carrying this T cell receptor beta chain was found a few times. Its matching antigen is unknown. TCRdb recomputed calls from the reads with MiXCR, one row per CDR3 protein. This sample has around 430,000 distinct CDR3 sequences, with about 39% found just once. This entry is derived from a study of T cell repertoires in cytomegalovirus infection. On the study more broadly: HLA-B-restricted CMV epitopes that are well studied, plus recently identified HLA-C-restricted ones, were used by the study. CMV infection plus the matching HLA type was flagged by public TCR beta signatures. Study results and limitations: People with CMV and the relevant HLA were identified by cumulative public TCR beta family frequency. HLA-C-restricted TCR beta clonotypes specific for CMV led the ex vivo response.

Trimming pared 6 bases from V and 2 bases from J, leaving 8 bases between. The CDR3 is 12 amino acids. This chain links TRBV12-3 or TRBV12-4 with TRBJ2-7; D is unresolved. The material was cultured PBMCs, obtained from culture after CMV antigen stimulation. The receptor comes from a human donor in good health (CMV status not recorded). Some clones in this sample may be carry-over from other donors' samples. The CDR3 region is CASSPSPYEQYF. CDR3 DNA sequence: TGTGCCAGCAGCCCGTCCCCCTACGAGCAGTACTTC.